The next 29 T cell receptor beta chains were all read from a single sample in a study of control samples from healthy donors and cancer patients. TCRdb's table, derived via immunoSEQ multiplex PCR, lists solely in-frame clones and lacks some. Seen here are approximately 85,000 clones, approximately 88% observed once, and the top ten hold less than 8.5%. Material: blood. The receptors come from a woman aged 60-75 years in good health.

The rearrangement uses TRBV2 and TRBJ1-3; possible D gene TRBD1, 6 bases. V lost 4 bases to trimming and J lost 4 bases, with 8 bases between them. Germline V gene lookup returns CDR1 SNHLY and CDR2 FYNNEI. The CDR3 consists of 13 residues. CDR3 loop: CASSGQEGNTIYF. The CDR3, as DNA: TGTGCCAGCAGTGGACAGGAGGGAAACACCATATATTTT. The complete variable domain, with remaining parts taken from reference TRBV2 and TRBJ1-3, reads EPEVTQTPSHQVTQMGQEVILRCVPISNHLYFYWYRQILGQKVEFLVSFYNNEISEKSEIFDDQFSVERPDGSNFTLKIRSTKLEDSAMYFCASSGQEGNTIYFGEGSWLTVV.

This clone occurred once. The J gene is TRBJ2-3, the V gene TRBV28; 10 nucleotides line up with TRBD2. This CDR3 spans 20 amino acids. The germline V gene has CDR1 MDHEN and CDR2 SYDVKM. Trimming cost V 6 bases and J 3 bases; bases outside gene matches: 21. The CDR3 here is CASRPTSGIRGFGSTDTQYF. CDR3 DNA: TGTGCCAGCAGACCTACTAGCGGGATACGGGGCTTTGGGTCGACAGATACGCAGTATTTT.

The genes are TRBV5-1 and TRBJ2-1; 7 bases align to TRBD1. This CDR3 comprises 14 residues. Germline trimming cut 4 bases from V and 8 bases from J; bases unmatched to any gene: 9. Germline assignment: CDR1 SGHRS and CDR2 YFSETQ. The CDR3 here is CASSGMTGQYEQFF. Written as DNA, the CDR3 is TGCGCCAGCAGCGGGATGACAGGGCAGTATGAGCAGTTCTTC.

This rearrangement joins TRBV30 to TRBJ2-5, with TRBD2 matching over 8 bases. CDR1 GTSNPN and CDR2 SVGIG come from the germline V gene (reference sequence). The CDR3 is made up of 15 amino acids. V dropped 3 bases and J dropped 0; count of bases not matched to a gene: 6. The CDR3 protein is CAWRGGGGYQETQYF. The CDR3 region has the DNA TGTGCCTGGAGGGGAGGCGGGGGGTACCAAGAGACCCAGTACTTC.

The chain links TRBV10-3 to TRBJ1-2; 7 positions agree with TRBD1. Per the germline V gene, CDR1 is ENHRY and CDR2 is SYGVKD. V was clipped by 4 bases and J by 3 bases; unmatched bases: 5. This CDR3 region has 14 residues. CDR3 loop: CAISAGTDYYGYTF. CDR3 coding DNA: TGTGCCATCAGTGCCGGGACAGATTACTATGGCTACACCTTC.

The rearrangement links TRBV7-3 to TRBJ2-3, with D perhaps matching TRBD1 or TRBD2 (5 bases each). V shed 5 bases and J shed 0 bases, with 15 bases lying between them. The length of the CDR3 is 16 residues. Germline assignment: CDR1 SGHTA and CDR2 FQGTGA. CDR3 amino acids: CASSHSRGGSTDTQYF. As DNA, the CDR3 is TGTGCCAGCAGCCACTCCCGGGGCGGGAGCACAGATACGCAGTATTTT.

The rearrangement links TRBV4-2 to TRBJ2-3, with 12 bases matching TRBD2. Looked up from germline, CDR1 is LGHNA and CDR2 is YNFKEQ. CDR3 length: 18 amino acids. Germline trimming cut 2 bases from V and 0 bases from J; bases unmatched to any gene: 6. The CDR3 spells CASSQQPGTSGSTDTQYF. CDR3 coding DNA: TGTGCCAGCAGCCAACAACCCGGGACTAGCGGGAGCACAGATACGCAGTATTTT.

This clone was observed once. The CDR3 region is CASSLARGGALNTEAFF. Here the CDR3 DNA reads TGTGCCAGCAGCTTAGCCAGGGGGGGGGCCTTGAACACTGAAGCTTTCTTT. The V gene is TRBV11-2, the J gene TRBJ1-1, with 7 bases identical to TRBD1. Germline trimming cut 1 base from V and 0 bases from J; bases unmatched to any gene: 8. The CDR3 totals 17 residues. CDR1 is SGHAT, CDR2 FQNNGV, per germline.

V is TRBV24-1 and J is TRBJ1-2, with D uncertain. CDR3 length equals 13 residues. Looked up from germline, CDR1 is KGHDR and CDR2 is SFDVKD. Trimming cost V 7 bases and J 4 bases, with 12 bases left between them. The CDR3 protein is CATSSGFGYGYTF. CDR3 bases: TGTGCCACCAGCTCGGGGTTTGGCTATGGCTACACCTTC.

On this clone itself: The same CDR3 also results from other DNA sequences found in this sample. The V and J genes are TRBV2 and TRBJ2-1; maybe TRBD1 (7 bases). Germline CDR1 reads SNHLY; CDR2 reads FYNNEI. There are 14 residues in the CDR3. Deletions cut 6 bases from V and 10 bases from J, with 19 bases between. This CDR3 reads CASSPQGGPGEQFF. In DNA, the CDR3 is TGTGCCAGCAGCCCTCAGGGGGGTCCGGGGGAGCAGTTCTTC. Using reference TRBV2 and TRBJ2-1 for the parts outside the CDR3, the full variable domain is EPEVTQTPSHQVTQMGQEVILRCVPISNHLYFYWYRQILGQKVEFLVSFYNNEISEKSEIFDDQFSVERPDGSNFTLKIRSTKLEDSAMYFCASSPQGGPGEQFFGPGTRLTVL.

The table lists this clone with a few counts. The chain uses TRBV11-2 and TRBJ1-2, with 9 bases lining up with TRBD1. V shed 4 bases and J 0 bases; nucleotides not matched to a gene: 12. The CDR3 extends over 18 amino acids. Germline V lookup: CDR1 SGHAT, CDR2 FQNNGV. The CDR3 bases are TGTGCCAGCAGCTCCCTCCGGGACAGGGCCCTTTCTAACTATGGCTACACCTTC. Its translation is CASSSLRDRALSNYGYTF. Full variable domain (rest looked up from reference TRBV11-2 and TRBJ1-2): EAGVAQSPRYKIIEKRQSVAFWCNPISGHATLYWYQQILGQGPKLLIQFQNNGVVDDSQLPKDRFSAERLKGVDSTLKIQPAKLEDSAVYLCASSSLRDRALSNYGYTFGSGTRLTVV.

The rearrangement uses TRBV27 and TRBJ1-2, with 12 nucleotides matching TRBD1. The CDR3 length is 16 residues. V shed 5 bases and J 4 bases; nucleotides not matched to a gene: 8. Germline V gene lookup returns CDR1 MNHEY and CDR2 SMNVEV (reference sequence). CDR3 DNA sequence: TGTGCCAGCAGTCCCTGGGACAGGGGGCGGGGCTATGGCTACACCTTC. Translating it yields CASSPWDRGRGYGYTF.

The chain combines TRBV28 with TRBJ1-1; unclear D gene. The CDR3 is 15 residues long. Germline V gene data show CDR1 as MDHEN and CDR2 as SYDVKM. Trimming left V 6 bases short and J 6 bases short, with 20 bases between. CDR3 amino acids: CASSGPRRTASEAFF. The CDR3 region has the DNA TGTGCCAGCAGCGGCCCCAGACGGACTGCTTCTGAAGCTTTCTTT.

V and J are TRBV7-8 and TRBJ2-7; D is perhaps TRBD1 (6 bases). CDR3 length: 15 amino acids. CDR1 and CDR2 (germline): SGHVS, FQNEAQ. V was trimmed by 8 bases and J by 4 bases, leaving 21 bases between them. DNA of the CDR3: TGTGCCAGCTCACCCAAAACCGGGACAACGTACGAGCAGTACTTC. Protein product: CASSPKTGTTYEQYF.

The gene calls are TRBV5-8 and TRBJ1-2, with D possibly being TRBD1 (5 bases). V lost 4 bases, J lost 4 bases, and 17 bases lay in between. The CDR3 totals 15 residues. Germline CDR1 is SGHTS and CDR2 is YDEGEE. CDR3 region: CASSPGGAGGYGYTF. CDR3 nucleotides: TGTGCCAGCAGCCCCGGCGGGGCCGGTGGCTATGGCTACACCTTC.

The chain joins TRBV19 to TRBJ2-1, with 12 bases aligning to TRBD2. The V and J ends lost 7 bases and 8 bases, in that order; junction bases with no gene match: 3. In germline, CDR1 is LNHDA, CDR2 SQIVND (reference sequence). CDR3 length equals 13 residues. The CDR3 protein is CASTSGGAYEQFF. The DNA for the CDR3 is TGTGCCAGTACTAGCGGGGGGGCATATGAGCAGTTCTTC.

V gene TRBV30 combines with J gene TRBJ2-7, with 8 bases identical to TRBD2. Germline V CDR1 and CDR2: GTSNPN, SVGIG (reference sequence). The ends lost 1 base at V and 2 bases at J; junction bases unmatched: 4. This CDR3 has 14 amino acids. CDR3 sequence: CAWSGTSPAYEQYF. DNA of the CDR3: TGTGCCTGGAGTGGGACTAGCCCAGCCTACGAGCAGTACTTC.

This rearrangement joins TRBV4-2 to TRBJ2-2; D unresolved. The V and J ends lost 0 bases and 6 bases respectively, with 11 bases between them. Germline CDR1 LGHNA, CDR2 YNFKEQ. This CDR3 contains 15 residues. Here the CDR3 reads CASSQDWPLSGELFF. For the CDR3, the DNA is TGTGCCAGCAGCCAAGATTGGCCCCTTTCCGGGGAGCTGTTTTTT.

The genes are TRBV18 and TRBJ1-1, with unresolved D. The CDR3 sequence is 14 residues long. CDR1 is KGHSH, CDR2 LQKENI, per germline. V lost 1 base to trimming and J lost 5 bases, with 11 bases between them. In nucleotides, the CDR3 is TGTGCCAGCTCACCACAGCGGGGAGGGACTGAAGCTTTCTTT. This sequence encodes CASSPQRGGTEAFF.

The rearrangement links TRBV5-1 to TRBJ2-1; possibly TRBD1 or TRBD2 for D (5 bases each). The CDR3 contains 15 residues. Trimming pared 0 bases from V and 4 bases from J, leaving 11 bases between. CDR1 is SGHRS and CDR2 is YFSETQ in the germline V gene. In nucleotides, the CDR3 is TGCGCCAGCAGCTTGGGTGGGGCGGGTTACAATGAGCAGTTCTTC. It yields the protein CASSLGGAGYNEQFF.

The gene calls are TRBV24-1 and TRBJ1-2; 10 bases are shared with TRBD1. The germline V gene encodes CDR1 KGHDR and CDR2 SFDVKD. This CDR3 has 15 amino acids. Losses at the gene ends were 2 bases for V and 8 bases for J; bases not matched to a gene: 7. The CDR3 DNA reads as TGTGCCACCAGTGATTCGACAGGGGGCGCCCGGGGCTACACCTTC. Encoded protein: CATSDSTGGARGYTF.

This chain joins TRBV7-9 and TRBJ2-3, with D possibly being TRBD1 (5 bases). V lost 6 bases and J 1 base, leaving 14 bases between the germline ends. Germline V CDR1 and CDR2: SEHNR, FQNEAQ (reference sequence). This CDR3 is built from 15 residues. The CDR3 sequence is CASREDQGGTDTQYF. The CDR3 DNA follows: TGTGCCAGCAGGGAAGATCAGGGCGGCACAGATACGCAGTATTTT.

This clone was counted a few times. This chain links TRBV28 with TRBJ1-2, with D possibly matching TRBD1 (5 bases). Germline V CDR1 and CDR2: MDHEN, SYDVKM. The V end was cut by 8 bases, the J end by 3 bases, with 7 bases between. This CDR3 contains 11 residues. The CDR3 sequence: CASGTYYGYTF. The CDR3 DNA reads TGTGCCAGCGGGACCTACTATGGCTACACCTTC.

This clone appeared a few times. J is TRBJ2-2 and V is TRBV2, with D uncertain. This CDR3 is built from 13 residues. CDR1 is SNHLY, CDR2 FYNNEI, per germline. V dropped 7 bases and J dropped 5 bases, with 11 bases sitting between them. CDR3 protein: CASNRASTGELFF. The CDR3 nucleotides read TGTGCCAGCAATCGGGCAAGTACCGGGGAGCTGTTTTTT.

The rearrangement joins TRBV6-1 to TRBJ2-7; D gene ambiguous. V was pared by 3 bases and J by 2 bases, with 5 bases between. CDR1 is MNHNS and CDR2 is SASEGT in the germline V gene. This CDR3 is 12 amino acids long. The CDR3 DNA is TGTGCCAGCAGTGAGACCACCTACGAGCAGTACTTC. This gives the protein CASSETTYEQYF.

CDR3 sequence (DNA): TGTGCCAGCAGTTACTCGATGGCCGTGAACACTGAAGCTTTCTTT. Protein product: CASSYSMAVNTEAFF. The chain has TRBV6-5 and TRBJ1-1; D unresolved. The V end was cut by 0 bases, the J end by 0 bases, with 8 bases between. Germline V gene sequence: CDR1 MNHEY, CDR2 SVGAGI. This CDR3 contains 15 residues.

The rearrangement joins TRBV5-1 to TRBJ2-7; the D gene is possibly TRBD1 (6 bases). The CDR3 covers 14 residues. The germline CDR1 and CDR2 sequences are SGHRS and YFSETQ. V shed 5 bases and J shed 0 bases, with 12 bases lying between them. The CDR3 here is CASRQRTDSYEQYF. In nucleotides, the CDR3 is TGCGCCAGCAGACAAAGGACAGACTCCTACGAGCAGTACTTC.

The chain recombines TRBV4-1 with TRBJ1-5; TRBD1 might be the D (5 bases). The CDR3 covers 16 residues. The V gene's germline CDR1 is MGHRA and CDR2 YSYEKL. The V end lost 0 bases, the J end lost 2 bases, and 11 bases lay between the germline ends. DNA for the CDR3: TGCGCCAGCAGCCAAGAAGTCCGGGGGGGCAATCAGCCCCAGCATTTT. Encoded protein: CASSQEVRGGNQPQHF.

V usage is TRBV28 and J usage is TRBJ1-4, with D hard to call. V shed 4 bases and J shed 3 bases, with 21 bases lying between them. Germline-derived CDR1 and CDR2 are MDHEN and SYDVKM. The CDR3 sequence is 18 residues long. CDR3 sequence (DNA): TGTGCCAGCAGTTCCAGAGGCTACGCACGGGGAGCTAATGAAAAACTGTTTTTT. It encodes CASSSRGYARGANEKLFF.